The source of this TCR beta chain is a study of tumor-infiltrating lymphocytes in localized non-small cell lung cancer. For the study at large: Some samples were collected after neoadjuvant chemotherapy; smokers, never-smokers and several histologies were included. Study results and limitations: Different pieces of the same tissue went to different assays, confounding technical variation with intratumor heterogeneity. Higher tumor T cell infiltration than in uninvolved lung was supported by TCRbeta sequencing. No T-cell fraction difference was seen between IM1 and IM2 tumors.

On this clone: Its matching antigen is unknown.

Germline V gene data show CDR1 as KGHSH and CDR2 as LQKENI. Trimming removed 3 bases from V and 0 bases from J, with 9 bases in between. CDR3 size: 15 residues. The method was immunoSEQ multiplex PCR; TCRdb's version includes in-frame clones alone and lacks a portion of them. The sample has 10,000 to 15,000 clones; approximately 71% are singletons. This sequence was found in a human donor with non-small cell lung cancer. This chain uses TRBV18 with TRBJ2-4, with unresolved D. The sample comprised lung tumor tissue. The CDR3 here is CASSPFDLAKNIQYF. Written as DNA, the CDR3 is TGTGCCAGCTCACCCTTCGATCTAGCCAAAAACATTCAGTACTTC.